This T cell receptor (beta chain) comes out of a study of CD8 T cells in ankylosing spondylitis. Study-level points and caveats: A TCR beta motif made of fewer than ten highly homologous variants seemed typical of ankylosing spondylitis blood.

This clonotype occurred many times. Its target is not known. Quantitative molecular-barcoded 5'-RACE generated the TCR beta libraries. TCRdb redid the calling of the 5' RACE reads with MiXCR, one entry per CDR3 protein. The data hold 150,000 to 250,000 distinct CDR3 sequences, with roughly 13% observed a single time. This clonotype was sampled from a male donor with ankylosing spondylitis or in good health (not recorded which). The sequencing sample was made of blood, either unsorted or a sorted T cell fraction (not recorded which).

CDR3 in amino acids: CASSQEEGSGANVLTF. In DNA form, the CDR3 reads TGTGCCAGCAGCCAAGAGGAAGGCTCTGGGGCCAACGTCCTGACTTTC. The chain recombines TRBV3-1 with TRBJ2-6; D call uncertain. V lost 0 bases and J 0 bases, leaving 6 bases between the germline ends. CDR1 is LGHDT, CDR2 YNNKEL, per germline (reference sequence). There are 16 residues in the CDR3.